The 18 T cell receptor beta chains given below trace back to one sample, sequenced in a study of long-term antiretroviral therapy in people with HIV. Sequencing relied on immunoSEQ assay v3.0, run at survey level. Libraries were prepared by immunoSEQ multiplex PCR; TCRdb keeps only in-frame clonotypes and omits some of them. This sample carries around 21,000 clones, about 81% of them seen once, and the ten largest clones take more than 5.5%. The sequencing used unsorted PBMCs, collected 1.5 years after starting antiretroviral therapy. Every receptor here comes from a man aged 25 to 45 with HIV.

This clone turned up a few times. The chain links TRBV19 to TRBJ1-3; unclear D gene. V was cut by 6 bases and J by 4 bases, with 13 bases left in between. The germline gives CDR1 LNHDA, CDR2 SQIVND (reference sequence). The CDR3 loop spans 14 amino acids. CDR3 protein: CASSLRPTGNTIYF. The CDR3 DNA sequence: TGTGCCAGTAGCCTCAGGCCAACCGGAAACACCATATATTTT.

Written as DNA, the CDR3 is TGTGCCAGCAGTTTGGACAGAGTCTACGAGCAGTACTTC. This codes for CASSLDRVYEQYF. This chain joins TRBV28 and TRBJ2-7, with D possibly being TRBD1 (6 bases). V lost 3 bases, J lost 3 bases, and 9 bases lay in between. The CDR3 extends over 13 amino acids. CDR1 and CDR2 (germline): MDHEN, SYDVKM.

This clone was seen a single time. This sequence joins TRBV7-3 and TRBJ2-3, with 12 bases identical to TRBD2. Trimming cost V 8 bases and J 3 bases; bases outside gene matches: 6. CDR3 length: 15 residues. CDR1 and CDR2 (germline): SGHTA, FQGTGA. CDR3 DNA: TGTGCCAGCTCTAGCGGGGGGGAGGGGACAGATACGCAGTATTTT. Translating it yields CASSSGGEGTDTQYF.

The chain is built from TRBV5-4 and TRBJ1-2; TRBD1 matches 8 bases. The CDR3 loop spans 15 amino acids. With V trimmed by 4 bases and J by 5 bases, 10 bases remained unmatched. The V gene's germline CDR1 is SGHNT and CDR2 YYREEE (reference sequence). CDR3 sequence (DNA): TGTGCCAGCAGCCCCGAACCGGGACAGGAATATGGCTACACCTTC. It encodes CASSPEPGQEYGYTF.

The J gene is TRBJ1-3, the V gene TRBV28, with D perhaps matching TRBD1 (5 bases). This CDR3 has 14 residues. V was pared by 2 bases and J by 7 bases, with 12 bases between. The V gene's germline CDR1 is MDHEN and CDR2 SYDVKM. The CDR3 bases are TGTGCCAGCAGTTTAACTACAGGAGGGAACACCATATATTTT. It codes for CASSLTTGGNTIYF.

The sample holds a few counts of this clone. This chain uses TRBV4-1 with TRBJ1-2; D remains ambiguous. The germline V and J ends were trimmed by 1 base and 0 bases, with 9 bases remaining between them. Per germline, CDR1 MGHRA and CDR2 YSYEKL. The CDR3 contains 15 residues. The CDR3 DNA reads as TGCGCCAGCAGCCAAGCTCTAAACCCTAACTATGGCTACACCTTC. Residues: CASSQALNPNYGYTF.

The rearrangement joins TRBV28 to TRBJ1-5, with 7 bases fitting TRBD1. This CDR3 is built from 14 residues. The germline CDR1 and CDR2 sequences are MDHEN and SYDVKM. The V and J ends lost 8 bases and 1 base, in that order; junction bases with no gene match: 5. CDR3 amino acids: CASHQGGSNQPQHF. The CDR3 region has the DNA TGTGCCAGCCACCAGGGGGGAAGCAATCAGCCCCAGCATTTT.

The rearrangement joins TRBV28 to TRBJ2-5; D call uncertain. Trimming removed 1 base from V and 4 bases from J, with 10 bases in between. This CDR3 has 14 residues. Per germline, CDR1 MDHEN and CDR2 SYDVKM. The CDR3 is CASSLLVKRETQYF. DNA for the CDR3: TGTGCCAGCAGTTTATTGGTCAAGAGAGAGACCCAGTACTTC.

This clone ranks as medium-sized. The chain carries TRBV10-2 and TRBJ1-5; 12 positions agree with TRBD1. Germline-derived CDR1 and CDR2 are WSHSY and SAAADI. V shed 3 bases and J 7 bases; nucleotides not matched to a gene: 7. The CDR3 is 16 residues long. The CDR3 DNA reads as TGCGCCAGCAGTGATCCGGGACAGGGGGCAAGACAGCCCCAGCATTTT. The encoded protein is CASSDPGQGARQPQHF.

The chain combines TRBV7-9 with TRBJ2-2; unclear D gene. Trimming stripped 1 base from V and 4 bases from J, with 7 bases between. Germline V gives CDR1 SEHNR, CDR2 FQNEAQ (reference sequence). This CDR3 is built from 14 residues. This CDR3 is CASSLGWPTGELFF. CDR3 sequence (DNA): TGTGCCAGCAGCTTAGGGTGGCCCACCGGGGAGCTGTTTTTT.

The chain carries TRBV15 and TRBJ2-7; D gene unclear. The germline V and J ends were trimmed by 0 bases and 6 bases, with 12 bases remaining between them. Germline values: CDR1 LNHNV, CDR2 YYDKDF (reference sequence). This CDR3 spans 14 amino acids. Here the CDR3 DNA reads TGTGCCACCAGCAGAGATGACGGTATGCGCGAGCAGTACTTC. Translating it yields CATSRDDGMREQYF.

This chain connects TRBV29-1 to TRBJ2-2, with 7 bases lining up with TRBD1. The length of the CDR3 is 13 residues. Germline assignment: CDR1 SQVTM and CDR2 ANQGSEA. V dropped 4 bases and J dropped 1; count of bases not matched to a gene: 0. CDR3 amino acids: CSVGQGNTGELFF. CDR3 sequence (DNA): TGCAGCGTTGGACAGGGGAACACCGGGGAGCTGTTTTTT.

The chain combines TRBV7-2 with TRBJ2-7; D might be TRBD1 (6 bases). Germline V gene data show CDR1 as SGHTA and CDR2 as FQGNSA. This CDR3 comprises 14 residues. V shed 4 bases and J shed 5 bases, with 15 bases lying between them. The CDR3 sequence: CASSSTGNTHEQYF. As DNA, the CDR3 is TGTGCCAGCAGCTCTACAGGGAATACCCACGAGCAGTACTTC.

This sequence joins TRBV7-9 and TRBJ1-2; D remains unclear. Germline values: CDR1 SEHNR, CDR2 FQNEAQ (reference sequence). This CDR3 has 13 amino acids. Trimming took off 1 base at V and 8 bases at J, with 11 bases between the two ends. The CDR3 region has the DNA TGTGCCAGCAGCTTAGAGGAGAGGGTGGGCTACACCTTC. It codes for CASSLEERVGYTF.

V usage is TRBV18 and J usage is TRBJ1-5, with a tentative D call TRBD1 (5 bases). This CDR3 has 16 amino acids. Germline CDR1 reads KGHSH; CDR2 reads LQKENI. V was shortened by 0 bases and J by 0 bases, with 9 bases between the two germline ends. CDR3: CASSPPTDYSNQPQHF. Written as DNA, the CDR3 is TGTGCCAGCTCACCACCGACAGACTATAGCAATCAGCCCCAGCATTTT.

The chain joins TRBV27 to TRBJ2-7, with a tentative D call TRBD2 (5 bases). Trimming removed 2 bases at V and 2 bases at J, with 13 bases between. The CDR3 has 15 amino acids. Germline CDR1 MNHEY, CDR2 SMNVEV (reference sequence). In nucleotides, the CDR3 is TGTGCCAGCAGTTTAGGTTGGGAGTTTACCTACGAGCAGTACTTC. The encoded protein is CASSLGWEFTYEQYF.

The V call is TRBV11-2, the J call TRBJ2-7; a weak D match, TRBD1 (7 bases). Germline CDR1 and CDR2: SGHAT and FQNNGV. Trimming removed 7 bases from V and 3 bases from J, with 19 bases in between. This CDR3 is built from 15 residues. The CDR3 spells CASIQGGTDFYEQYF. CDR3 sequence (DNA): TGTGCCAGCATCCAAGGGGGGACAGACTTCTACGAGCAGTACTTC.

V gene TRBV7-2 combines with J gene TRBJ2-7; 11 nucleotides align to TRBD2. With 5 bases clipped from V and 0 bases from J, the junction kept 6 bases outside the gene matches. This CDR3 spans 16 amino acids. CDR1 and CDR2 (germline): SGHTA, FQGNSA. DNA of the CDR3: TGTGCCAGCAGCAGCAGACTAGCGGGGCGCTCCTACGAGCAGTACTTC. Its translation is CASSSRLAGRSYEQYF.